This TCR beta chain was recorded in a study of patients and donors after allogeneic stem cell transplantation. TCRdb analysed the RT-PCR reads with MiXCR anew, one entry per CDR3 protein. The table includes roughly 880,000 distinct CDR3 sequences, 18% detected once. The table lists this clonotype with many counts. The CDR3 totals 15 residues. The J segment lost 2 bases and the V segment lost 6 bases, leaving 6 bases of the junction unmatched. The chain uses TRBV12-3 or TRBV12-4 and TRBJ1-5, with 8 positions matching TRBD1. This receptor was taken from a human donor who was either an allogeneic HSCT recipient or a stem cell or donor lymphocyte infusion donor (not recorded which). It is not recorded whose cells these are; they may come from a transplant donor. The sample comprised blood, either unsorted or a sorted T cell fraction (not recorded which). The CDR3 loop is CASRRTGSGNQPQHF. CDR3 in DNA: TGTGCCAGCAGGCGGACAGGGTCTGGCAATCAGCCCCAGCATTTT.